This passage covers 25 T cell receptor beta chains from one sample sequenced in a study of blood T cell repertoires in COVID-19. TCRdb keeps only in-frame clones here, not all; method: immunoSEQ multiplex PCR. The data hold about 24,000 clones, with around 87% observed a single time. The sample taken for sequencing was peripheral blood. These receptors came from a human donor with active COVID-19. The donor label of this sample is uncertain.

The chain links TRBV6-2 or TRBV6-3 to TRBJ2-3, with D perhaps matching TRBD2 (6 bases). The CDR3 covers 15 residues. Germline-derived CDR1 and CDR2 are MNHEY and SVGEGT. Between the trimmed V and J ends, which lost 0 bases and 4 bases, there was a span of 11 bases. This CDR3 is CASSYSVRGSDTQYF. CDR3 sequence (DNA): TGTGCCAGCAGTTACTCGGTACGGGGGTCAGATACGCAGTATTTT.

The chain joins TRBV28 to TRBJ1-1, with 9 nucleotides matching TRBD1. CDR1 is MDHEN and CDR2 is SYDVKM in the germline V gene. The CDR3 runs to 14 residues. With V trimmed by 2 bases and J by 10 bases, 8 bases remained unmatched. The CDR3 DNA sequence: TGTGCCAGCAGTTTAGGGGGACAGGGAGCGGTAGCTTTCTTT. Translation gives CASSLGGQGAVAFF.

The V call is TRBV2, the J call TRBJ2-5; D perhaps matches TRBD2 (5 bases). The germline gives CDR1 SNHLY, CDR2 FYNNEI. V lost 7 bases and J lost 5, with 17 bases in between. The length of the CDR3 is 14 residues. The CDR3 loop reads CASKSAVLSETQYF. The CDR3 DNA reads TGTGCCAGCAAATCAGCGGTCCTTTCGGAGACCCAGTACTTC.

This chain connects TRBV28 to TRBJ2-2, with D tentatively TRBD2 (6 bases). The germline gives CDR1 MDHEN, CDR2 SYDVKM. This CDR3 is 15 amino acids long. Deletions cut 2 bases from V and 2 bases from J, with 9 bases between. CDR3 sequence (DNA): TGTGCCAGCAGTTTACCTGGGACTAACACCGGGGAGCTGTTTTTT. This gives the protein CASSLPGTNTGELFF.

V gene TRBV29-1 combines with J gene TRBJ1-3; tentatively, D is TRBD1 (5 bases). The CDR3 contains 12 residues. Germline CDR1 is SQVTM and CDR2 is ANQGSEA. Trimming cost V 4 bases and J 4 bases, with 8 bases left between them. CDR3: CSVGGEGNTIYF. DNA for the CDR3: TGCAGCGTTGGGGGCGAGGGAAACACCATATATTTT.

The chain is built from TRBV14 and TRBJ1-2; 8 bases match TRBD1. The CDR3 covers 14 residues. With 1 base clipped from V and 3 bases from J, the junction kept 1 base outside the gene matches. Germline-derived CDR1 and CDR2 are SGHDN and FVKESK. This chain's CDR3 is CASSQVDRDYGYTF. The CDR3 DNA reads TGTGCCAGCAGCCAAGTGGACAGGGACTATGGCTACACCTTC. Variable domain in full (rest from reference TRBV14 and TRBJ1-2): EAGVTQFPSHSVIEKGQTVTLRCDPISGHDNLYWYRRVMGKEIKFLLHFVKESKQDESGMPNNRFLAERTGGTYSTLKVQPAELEDSGVYFCASSQVDRDYGYTFGSGTRLTVV.

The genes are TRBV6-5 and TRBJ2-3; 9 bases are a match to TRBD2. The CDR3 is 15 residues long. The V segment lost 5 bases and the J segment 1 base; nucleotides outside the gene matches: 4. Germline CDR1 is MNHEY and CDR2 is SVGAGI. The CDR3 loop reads CASSPASGGTDTQYF. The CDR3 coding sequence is TGTGCCAGCAGTCCCGCTAGCGGGGGCACAGATACGCAGTATTTT.

CDR3 sequence reads: CASSPPQTGGNYGYTF. The DNA of the CDR3 is TGTGCCAGCTCACCACCTCAGACAGGGGGTAACTATGGCTACACCTTC. The chain recombines TRBV18 with TRBJ1-2; 9 bases line up with TRBD1. The CDR3 consists of 16 residues. J gave up 1 base and V 0 bases, and 3 bases lay outside the gene matches. CDR1 is KGHSH, CDR2 LQKENI, per germline.

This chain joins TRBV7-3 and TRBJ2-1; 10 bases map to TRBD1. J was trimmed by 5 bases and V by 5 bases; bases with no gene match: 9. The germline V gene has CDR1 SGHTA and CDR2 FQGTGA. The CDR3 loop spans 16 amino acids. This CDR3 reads CASSPTAGTGDNEQFF. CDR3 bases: TGTGCCAGCAGCCCCACTGCCGGGACAGGGGACAATGAGCAGTTCTTC.

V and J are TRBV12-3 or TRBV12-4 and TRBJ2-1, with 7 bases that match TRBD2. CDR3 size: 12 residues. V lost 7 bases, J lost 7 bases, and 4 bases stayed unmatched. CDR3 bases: TGTGCCAGCACCATGGGGGGGAATGAGCAGTTCTTC. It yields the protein CASTMGGNEQFF.

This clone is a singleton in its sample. The CDR3 here is CASSLDSRLGTQYF. The CDR3, as DNA: TGCGCCAGCAGCCTAGACAGCCGTTTGGGGACCCAGTACTTC. The chain is built from TRBV5-1 and TRBJ2-5, with D possibly being TRBD1 (5 bases). Germline assignment: CDR1 SGHRS and CDR2 YFSETQ. CDR3 length: 14 amino acids. V was shortened by 4 bases and J by 7 bases, with 17 bases between the two germline ends.

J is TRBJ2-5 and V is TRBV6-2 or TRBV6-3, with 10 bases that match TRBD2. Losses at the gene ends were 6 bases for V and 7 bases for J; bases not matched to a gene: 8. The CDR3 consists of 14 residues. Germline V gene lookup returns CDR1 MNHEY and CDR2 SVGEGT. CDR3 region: CASSQGGLARTQYF. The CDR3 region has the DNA TGTGCCAGCAGCCAAGGGGGACTAGCGAGGACCCAGTACTTC.

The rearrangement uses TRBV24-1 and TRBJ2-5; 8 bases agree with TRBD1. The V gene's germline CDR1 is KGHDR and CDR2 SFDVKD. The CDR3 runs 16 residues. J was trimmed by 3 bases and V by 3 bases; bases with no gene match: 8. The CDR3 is CATSDLDRERKETQYF. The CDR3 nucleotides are TGTGCCACCAGTGATCTGGACAGGGAGCGGAAAGAGACCCAGTACTTC.

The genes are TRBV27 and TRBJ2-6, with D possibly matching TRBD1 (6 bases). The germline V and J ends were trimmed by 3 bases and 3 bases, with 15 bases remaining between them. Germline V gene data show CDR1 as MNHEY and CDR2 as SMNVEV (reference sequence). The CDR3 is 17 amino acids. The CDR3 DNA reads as TGTGCCAGCAGTTTTAACAGGGATTTAGGTGGGGCCAACGTCCTGACTTTC. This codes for CASSFNRDLGGANVLTF.

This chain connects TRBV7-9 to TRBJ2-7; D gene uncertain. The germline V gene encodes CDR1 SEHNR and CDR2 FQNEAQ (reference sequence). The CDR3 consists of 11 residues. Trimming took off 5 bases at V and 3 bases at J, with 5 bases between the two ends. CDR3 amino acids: CASSVNYEQYF. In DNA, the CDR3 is TGTGCCAGCAGCGTAAACTACGAGCAGTACTTC.

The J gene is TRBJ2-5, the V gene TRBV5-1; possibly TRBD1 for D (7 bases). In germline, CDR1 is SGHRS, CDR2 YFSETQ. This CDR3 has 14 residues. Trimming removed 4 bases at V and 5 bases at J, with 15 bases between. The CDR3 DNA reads TGCGCCAGCAGCGACGCGGGACAGACGGAGACCCAGTACTTC. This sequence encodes CASSDAGQTETQYF.

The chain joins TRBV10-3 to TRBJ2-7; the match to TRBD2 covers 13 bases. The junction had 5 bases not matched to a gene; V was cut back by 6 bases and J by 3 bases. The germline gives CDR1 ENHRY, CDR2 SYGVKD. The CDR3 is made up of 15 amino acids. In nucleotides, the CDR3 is TGTGCCATCAGCGGGACTAGCGGGAAGAACTACGAGCAGTACTTC. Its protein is CAISGTSGKNYEQYF.

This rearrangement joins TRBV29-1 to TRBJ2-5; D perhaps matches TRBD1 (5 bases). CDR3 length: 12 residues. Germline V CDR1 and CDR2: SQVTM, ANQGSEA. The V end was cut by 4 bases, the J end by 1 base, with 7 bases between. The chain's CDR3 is CSVARAQETQYF. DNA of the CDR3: TGCAGCGTTGCCAGGGCCCAAGAGACCCAGTACTTC.

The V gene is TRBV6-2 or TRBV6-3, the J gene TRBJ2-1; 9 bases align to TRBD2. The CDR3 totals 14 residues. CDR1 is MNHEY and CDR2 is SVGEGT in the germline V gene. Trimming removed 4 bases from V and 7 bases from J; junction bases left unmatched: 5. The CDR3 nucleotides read TGTGCCAGCAGTTTAAGCGGGAGGTGGAATGAGCAGTTCTTC. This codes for CASSLSGRWNEQFF.

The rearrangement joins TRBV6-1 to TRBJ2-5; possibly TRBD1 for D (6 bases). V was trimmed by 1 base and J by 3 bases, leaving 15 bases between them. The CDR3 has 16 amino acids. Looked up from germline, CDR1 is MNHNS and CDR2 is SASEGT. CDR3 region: CASSEVAGTQKETQYF. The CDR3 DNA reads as TGTGCCAGCAGTGAAGTGGCAGGGACACAAAAAGAGACCCAGTACTTC.

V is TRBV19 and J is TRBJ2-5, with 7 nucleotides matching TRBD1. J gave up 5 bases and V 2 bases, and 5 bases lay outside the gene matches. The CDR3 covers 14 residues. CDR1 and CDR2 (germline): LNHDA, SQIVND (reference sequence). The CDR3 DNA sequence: TGTGCCAGTAGTATAAGGGGGCTGGGGGAGACCCAGTACTTC. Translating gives CASSIRGLGETQYF.

The DNA of the CDR3 is TGTGCCAGCAGCCTCCCGGGGAGCGGGAGCACTCGCAATGAGCAGTTCTTC. This translates into CASSLPGSGSTRNEQFF. V gene TRBV5-4 combines with J gene TRBJ2-1, with 8 bases aligning to TRBD2. CDR3 length: 17 residues. Looked up from germline, CDR1 is SGHNT and CDR2 is YYREEE (reference sequence). With 4 bases clipped from V and 6 bases from J, the junction kept 15 bases outside the gene matches.

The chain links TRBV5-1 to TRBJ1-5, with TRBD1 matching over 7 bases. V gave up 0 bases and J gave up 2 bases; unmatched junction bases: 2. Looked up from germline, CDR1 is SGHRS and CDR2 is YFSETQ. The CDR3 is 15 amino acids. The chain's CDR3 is CASSLGDRRNQPQHF. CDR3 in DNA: TGCGCCAGCAGCTTGGGGGACAGACGCAATCAGCCCCAGCATTTT.

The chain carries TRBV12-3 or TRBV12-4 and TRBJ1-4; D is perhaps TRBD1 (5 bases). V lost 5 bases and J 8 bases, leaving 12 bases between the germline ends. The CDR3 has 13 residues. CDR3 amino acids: CASSGGANEKLFF. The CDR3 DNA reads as TGTGCCAGCAGTGGCGGGGCGAACGAAAAACTGTTTTTT.

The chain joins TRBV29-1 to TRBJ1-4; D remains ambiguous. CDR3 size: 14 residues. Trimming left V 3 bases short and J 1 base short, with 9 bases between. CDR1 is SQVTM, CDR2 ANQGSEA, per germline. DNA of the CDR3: TGCAGCGTTGATTCAGGAGGAACTAATGAAAAACTGTTTTTT. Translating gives CSVDSGGTNEKLFF.